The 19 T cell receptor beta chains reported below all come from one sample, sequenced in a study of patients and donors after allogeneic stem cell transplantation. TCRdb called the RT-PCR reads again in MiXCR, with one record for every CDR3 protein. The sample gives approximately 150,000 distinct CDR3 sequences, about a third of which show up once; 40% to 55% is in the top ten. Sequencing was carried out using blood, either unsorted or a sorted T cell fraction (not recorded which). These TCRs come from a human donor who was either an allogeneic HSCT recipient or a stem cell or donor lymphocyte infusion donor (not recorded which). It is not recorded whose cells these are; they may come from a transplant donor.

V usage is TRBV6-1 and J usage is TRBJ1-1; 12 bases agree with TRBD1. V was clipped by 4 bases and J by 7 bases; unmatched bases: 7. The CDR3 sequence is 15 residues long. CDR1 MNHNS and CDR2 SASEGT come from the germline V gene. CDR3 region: CASSVRDRGPDEAFF. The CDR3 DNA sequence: TGTGCCAGCAGTGTCCGGGACAGGGGGCCCGATGAAGCTTTCTTT.

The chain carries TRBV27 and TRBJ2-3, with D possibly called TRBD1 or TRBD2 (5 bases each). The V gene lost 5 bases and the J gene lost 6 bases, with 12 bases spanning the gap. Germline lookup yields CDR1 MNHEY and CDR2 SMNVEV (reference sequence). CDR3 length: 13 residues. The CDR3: CASSGTGWDTQYF. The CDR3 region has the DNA TGTGCCAGCAGTGGGACGGGTTGGGATACGCAGTATTTT.

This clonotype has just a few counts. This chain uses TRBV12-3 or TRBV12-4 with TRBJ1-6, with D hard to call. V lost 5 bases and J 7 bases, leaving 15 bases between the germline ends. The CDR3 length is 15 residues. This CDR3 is CASSVTPASNSPLHF. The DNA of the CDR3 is TGTGCCAGCAGTGTAACGCCAGCATCCAATTCACCCCTCCACTTT.

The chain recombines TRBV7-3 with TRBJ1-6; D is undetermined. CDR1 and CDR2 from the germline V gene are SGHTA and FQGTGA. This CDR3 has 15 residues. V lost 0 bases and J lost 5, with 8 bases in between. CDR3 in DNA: TGTGCCAGCAGCTTAACGGGCAGAAATAATTCACCCCTCCACTTT. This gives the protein CASSLTGRNNSPLHF.

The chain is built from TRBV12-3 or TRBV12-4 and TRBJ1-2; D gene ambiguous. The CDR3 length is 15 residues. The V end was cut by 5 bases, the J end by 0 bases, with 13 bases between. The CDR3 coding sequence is TGTGCCAGCAGTCCACGACGCCTCCCTAACTATGGCTACACCTTC. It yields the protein CASSPRRLPNYGYTF.

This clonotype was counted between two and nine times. The CDR3 nucleotides are TGTGCCAGCACCTCCTCAGGTAACACTGAAGCTTTCTTT. It codes for CASTSSGNTEAFF. The chain joins TRBV5-5 to TRBJ1-1; D remains ambiguous. Germline CDR1 SGHKS, CDR2 YYEKEE (reference sequence). V dropped 6 bases and J dropped 2 bases, with 11 bases sitting between them. The CDR3 covers 13 residues.

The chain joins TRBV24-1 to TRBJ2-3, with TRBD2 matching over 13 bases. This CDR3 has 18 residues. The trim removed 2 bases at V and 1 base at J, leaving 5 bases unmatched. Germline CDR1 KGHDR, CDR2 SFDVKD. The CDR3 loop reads CATSDSPGLAGRTDTQYF. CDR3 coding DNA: TGTGCCACCAGTGATTCTCCGGGACTAGCGGGGCGCACAGATACGCAGTATTTT.

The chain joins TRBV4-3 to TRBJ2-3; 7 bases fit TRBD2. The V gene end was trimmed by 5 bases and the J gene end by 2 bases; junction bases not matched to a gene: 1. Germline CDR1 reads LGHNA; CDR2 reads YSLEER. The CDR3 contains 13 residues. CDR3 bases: TGCGCCAGCAGCGCGGGGGACACAGATACGCAGTATTTT. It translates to CASSAGDTDTQYF.

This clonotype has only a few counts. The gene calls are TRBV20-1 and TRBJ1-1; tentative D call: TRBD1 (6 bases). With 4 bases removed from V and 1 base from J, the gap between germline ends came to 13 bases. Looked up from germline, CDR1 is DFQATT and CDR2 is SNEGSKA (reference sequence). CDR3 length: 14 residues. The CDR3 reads CSATWTAWNTEAFF. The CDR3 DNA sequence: TGCAGTGCTACCTGGACAGCCTGGAACACTGAAGCTTTCTTT.

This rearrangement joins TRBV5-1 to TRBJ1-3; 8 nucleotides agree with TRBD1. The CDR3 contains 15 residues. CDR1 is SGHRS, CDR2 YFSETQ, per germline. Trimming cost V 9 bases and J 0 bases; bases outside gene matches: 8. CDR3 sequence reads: CAKGQAVRSGNTIYF. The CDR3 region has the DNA TGCGCCAAGGGACAGGCAGTCCGCTCTGGAAACACCATATATTTT.

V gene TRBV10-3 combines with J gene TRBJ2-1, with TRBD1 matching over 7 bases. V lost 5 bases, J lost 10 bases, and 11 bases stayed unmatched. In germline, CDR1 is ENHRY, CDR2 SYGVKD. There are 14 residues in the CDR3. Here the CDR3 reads CAISSGRGGVEQFF. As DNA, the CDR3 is TGTGCCATCAGTTCAGGGAGAGGGGGCGTCGAGCAGTTCTTC.

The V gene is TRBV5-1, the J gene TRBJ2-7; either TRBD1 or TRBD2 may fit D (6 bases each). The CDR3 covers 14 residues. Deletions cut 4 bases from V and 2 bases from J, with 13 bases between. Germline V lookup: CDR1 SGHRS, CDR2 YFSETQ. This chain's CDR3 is CASSPRGPTYEQYF. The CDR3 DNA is TGCGCCAGCAGCCCACGGGGGCCGACCTACGAGCAGTACTTC.

CDR3 protein: CASARQGPRPGELFF. The CDR3 DNA reads as TGTGCCAGCGCGCGGCAGGGTCCAAGGCCCGGGGAGCTGTTTTTT. J is TRBJ2-2 and V is TRBV6-5; D perhaps matches TRBD1 (5 bases). The V gene's germline CDR1 is MNHEY and CDR2 SVGAGI. This CDR3 has 15 amino acids. V lost 8 bases and J 6 bases, leaving 19 bases between the germline ends.

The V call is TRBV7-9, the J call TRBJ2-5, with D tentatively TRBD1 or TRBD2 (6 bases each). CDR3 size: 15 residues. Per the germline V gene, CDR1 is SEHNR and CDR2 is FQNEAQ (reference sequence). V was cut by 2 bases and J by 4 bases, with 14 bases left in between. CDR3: CASSLIVGGLETQYF. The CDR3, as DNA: TGTGCCAGCAGCTTAATTGTAGGGGGGTTAGAGACCCAGTACTTC.

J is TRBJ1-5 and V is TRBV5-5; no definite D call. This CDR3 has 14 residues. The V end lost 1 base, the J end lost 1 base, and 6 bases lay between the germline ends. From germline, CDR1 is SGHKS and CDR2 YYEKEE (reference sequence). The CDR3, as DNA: TGTGCCAGCAGCTTGTTTGGCAGCAATCAGCCCCAGCATTTT. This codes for CASSLFGSNQPQHF.

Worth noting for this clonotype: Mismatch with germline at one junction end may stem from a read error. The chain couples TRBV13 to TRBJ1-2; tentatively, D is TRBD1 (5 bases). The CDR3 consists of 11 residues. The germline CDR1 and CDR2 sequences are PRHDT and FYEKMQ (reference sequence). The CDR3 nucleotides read TGTGCCAGCAGCTTAGGCCTGGGGACCTCCTTC. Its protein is CASSLGLGTSF. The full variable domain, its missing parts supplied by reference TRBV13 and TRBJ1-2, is AAGVIQSPRHLIKEKRETATLKCYPIPRHDTVYWYQQGPGQDPQFLISFYEKMQSDKGSIPDRFSAQQFSDYHSELNMSSLELGDSALYFCASSLGLGTSFGSGTRLTVV.

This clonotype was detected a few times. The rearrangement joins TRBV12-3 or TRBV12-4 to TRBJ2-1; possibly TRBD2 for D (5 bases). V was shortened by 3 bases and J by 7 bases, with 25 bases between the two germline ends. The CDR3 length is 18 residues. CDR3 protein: CASSFGLGGRLGRNEQFF. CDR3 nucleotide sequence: TGTGCCAGCAGTTTCGGCCTCGGAGGACGTTTGGGTAGAAATGAGCAGTTCTTC.

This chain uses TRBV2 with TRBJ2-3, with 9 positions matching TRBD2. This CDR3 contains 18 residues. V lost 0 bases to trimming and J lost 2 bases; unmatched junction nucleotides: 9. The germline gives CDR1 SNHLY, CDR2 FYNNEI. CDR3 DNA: TGTGCCAGCAGTGAAGCACTAGCGGGCATCCTATTCACAGATACGCAGTATTTT. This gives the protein CASSEALAGILFTDTQYF.

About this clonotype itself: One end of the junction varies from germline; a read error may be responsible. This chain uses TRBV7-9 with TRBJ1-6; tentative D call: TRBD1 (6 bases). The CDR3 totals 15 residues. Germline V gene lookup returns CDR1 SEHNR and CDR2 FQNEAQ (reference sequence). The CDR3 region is CDSSLGPGGFSPLHF. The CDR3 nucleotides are TGTGACAGCAGCTTAGGACCTGGGGGCTTTTCACCCCTCCACTTT.